This TCR beta chain is from a study of patients and donors after allogeneic stem cell transplantation. This CDR3 region has 13 residues. V lost 5 bases and J lost 6; bases outside the gene matches: 4. This clonotype was picked up a small number of times. One entry per CDR3 protein results from TCRdb running MiXCR on the RT-PCR reads. Of under 200,000 distinct CDR3 sequences in the sample, 24% were seen once. V gene TRBV12-3 or TRBV12-4 combines with J gene TRBJ2-1, with TRBD2 matching over 7 bases. The material sequenced was blood, either unsorted or a sorted T cell fraction (not recorded which). The source of this sequence is a human donor who was either an allogeneic HSCT recipient or a stem cell or donor lymphocyte infusion donor (not recorded which). It is not recorded whose cells these are; they may come from a transplant donor. The CDR3: CASSPGLGNEQFF. The DNA for the CDR3 is TGTGCCAGCAGTCCCGGACTAGGCAATGAGCAGTTCTTC.